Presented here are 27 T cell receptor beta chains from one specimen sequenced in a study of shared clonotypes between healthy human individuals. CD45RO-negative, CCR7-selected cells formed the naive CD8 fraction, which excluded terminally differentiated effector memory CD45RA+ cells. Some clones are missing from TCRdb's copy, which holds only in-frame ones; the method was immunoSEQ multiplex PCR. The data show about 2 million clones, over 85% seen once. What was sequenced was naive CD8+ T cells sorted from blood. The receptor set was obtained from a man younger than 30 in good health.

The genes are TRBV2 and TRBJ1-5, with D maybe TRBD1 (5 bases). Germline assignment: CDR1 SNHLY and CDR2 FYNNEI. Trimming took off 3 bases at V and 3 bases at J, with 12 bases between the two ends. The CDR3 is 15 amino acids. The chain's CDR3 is CASSERQSLNQPQHF. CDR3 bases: TGTGCCAGCAGTGAGAGACAGTCTCTCAATCAGCCCCAGCATTTT.

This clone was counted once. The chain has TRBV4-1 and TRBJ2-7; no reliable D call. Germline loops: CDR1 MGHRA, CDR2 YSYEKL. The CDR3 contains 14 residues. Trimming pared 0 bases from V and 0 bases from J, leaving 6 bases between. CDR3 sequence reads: CASSQDQSSYEQYF. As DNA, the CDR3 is TGCGCCAGCAGCCAAGACCAGAGCTCCTACGAGCAGTACTTC.

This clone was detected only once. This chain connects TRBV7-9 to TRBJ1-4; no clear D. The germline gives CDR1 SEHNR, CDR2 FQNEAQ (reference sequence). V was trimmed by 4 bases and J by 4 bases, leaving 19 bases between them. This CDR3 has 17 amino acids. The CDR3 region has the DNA TGTGCCAGCAGCTCCACCCAGGCGCTACTACATAATGAAAAACTGTTTTTT. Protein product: CASSSTQALLHNEKLFF.

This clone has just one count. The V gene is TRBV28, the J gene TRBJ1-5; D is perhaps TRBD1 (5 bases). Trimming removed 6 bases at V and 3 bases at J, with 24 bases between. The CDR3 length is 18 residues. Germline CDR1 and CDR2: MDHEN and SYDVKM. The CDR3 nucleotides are TGTGCCAGCAGAAAATTGGGGACCGCTGACAGAATCAATCAGCCCCAGCATTTT. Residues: CASRKLGTADRINQPQHF.

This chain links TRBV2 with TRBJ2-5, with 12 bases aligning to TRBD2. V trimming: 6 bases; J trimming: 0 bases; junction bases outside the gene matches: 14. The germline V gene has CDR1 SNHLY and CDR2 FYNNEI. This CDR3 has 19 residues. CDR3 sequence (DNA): TGTGCCAGCAGCCCTTCTAGCGGGGGGGGTGAAGTGTACCAAGAGACCCAGTACTTC. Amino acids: CASSPSSGGGEVYQETQYF.

The CDR3 protein is CASSPRTSSYNEQFF. CDR3 coding DNA: TGTGCCAGCAGCCCCCGGACTAGCTCCTACAATGAGCAGTTCTTC. The chain is built from TRBV7-9 and TRBJ2-1; 7 nucleotides agree with TRBD2. The CDR3 consists of 15 residues. Germline V gene data show CDR1 as SEHNR and CDR2 as FQNEAQ (reference sequence). V dropped 5 bases and J dropped 0; count of bases not matched to a gene: 4.

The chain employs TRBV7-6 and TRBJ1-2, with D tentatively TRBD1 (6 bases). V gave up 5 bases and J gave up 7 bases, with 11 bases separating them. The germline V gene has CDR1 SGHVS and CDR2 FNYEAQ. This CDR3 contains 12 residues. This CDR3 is CASSQGGIGYTF. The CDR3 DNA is TGTGCCAGCAGCCAAGGGGGAATTGGCTACACCTTC.

The CDR3: CASSLRQGAEQYF. CDR3 sequence (DNA): TGCGCCAGCAGCCTTAGACAGGGGGCCGAGCAGTACTTC. The chain combines TRBV4-1 with TRBJ2-7; 10 nucleotides align to TRBD1. This CDR3 comprises 13 residues. Unmatched junction bases numbered 3, after V lost 4 bases and J lost 6 bases. Germline assignment: CDR1 MGHRA and CDR2 YSYEKL.

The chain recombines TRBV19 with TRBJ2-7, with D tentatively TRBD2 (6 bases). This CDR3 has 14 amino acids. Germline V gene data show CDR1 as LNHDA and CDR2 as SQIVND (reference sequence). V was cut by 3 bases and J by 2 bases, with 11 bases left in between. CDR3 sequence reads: CASSISLATYEQYF. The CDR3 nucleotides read TGTGCCAGTAGTATTAGCCTAGCGACCTACGAGCAGTACTTC. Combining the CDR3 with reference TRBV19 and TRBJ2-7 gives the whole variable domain DGGITQSPKYLFRKEGQNVTLSCEQNLNHDAMYWYRQDPGQGLRLIYYSQIVNDFQKGDIAEGYSVSREKKESFPLTVTSAQKNPTAFYLCASSISLATYEQYFGPGTRLTVT.

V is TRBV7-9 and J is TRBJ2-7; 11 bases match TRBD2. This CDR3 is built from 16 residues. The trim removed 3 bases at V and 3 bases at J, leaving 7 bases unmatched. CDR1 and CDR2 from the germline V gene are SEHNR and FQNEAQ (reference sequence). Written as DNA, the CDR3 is TGTGCCAGCAGCTTTCCACCGGGACTAGCGGACTACGAGCAGTACTTC. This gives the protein CASSFPPGLADYEQYF.

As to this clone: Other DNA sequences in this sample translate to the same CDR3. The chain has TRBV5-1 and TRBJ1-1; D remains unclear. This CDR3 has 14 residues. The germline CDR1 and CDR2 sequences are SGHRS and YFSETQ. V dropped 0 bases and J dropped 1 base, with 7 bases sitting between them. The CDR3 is CASSLAAANTEAFF. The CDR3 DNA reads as TGCGCCAGCAGCTTGGCCGCGGCGAACACTGAAGCTTTCTTT.

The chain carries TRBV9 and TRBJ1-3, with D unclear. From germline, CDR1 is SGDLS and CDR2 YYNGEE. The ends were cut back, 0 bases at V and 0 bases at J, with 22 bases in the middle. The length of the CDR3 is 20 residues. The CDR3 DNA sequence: TGTGCCAGCAGCGTAGGGGCCCCTAAGTTATACCTTTTCTCTGGAAACACCATATATTTT. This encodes CASSVGAPKLYLFSGNTIYF.

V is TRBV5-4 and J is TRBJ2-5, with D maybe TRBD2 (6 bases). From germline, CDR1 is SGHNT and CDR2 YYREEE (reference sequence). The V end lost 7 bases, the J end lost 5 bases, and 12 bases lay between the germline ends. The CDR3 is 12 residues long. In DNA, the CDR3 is TGTGCCAGCGGGGCGGGGCAGGAGACCCAGTACTTC. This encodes CASGAGQETQYF.

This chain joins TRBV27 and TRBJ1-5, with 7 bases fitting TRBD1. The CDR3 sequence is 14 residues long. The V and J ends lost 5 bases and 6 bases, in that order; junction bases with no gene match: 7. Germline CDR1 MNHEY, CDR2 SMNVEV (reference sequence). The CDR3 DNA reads TGTGCCAGCAGTCCCTTCAGGGGGGGTCAGCCCCAGCATTTT. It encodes CASSPFRGGQPQHF.

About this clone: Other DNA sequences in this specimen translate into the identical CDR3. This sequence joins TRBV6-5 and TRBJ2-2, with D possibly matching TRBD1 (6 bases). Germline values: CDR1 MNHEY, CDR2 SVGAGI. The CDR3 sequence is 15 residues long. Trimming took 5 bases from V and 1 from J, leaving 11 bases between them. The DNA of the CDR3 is TGTGCCAGCAGTCCGACAGGCATGAACACCGGGGAGCTGTTTTTT. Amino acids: CASSPTGMNTGELFF.

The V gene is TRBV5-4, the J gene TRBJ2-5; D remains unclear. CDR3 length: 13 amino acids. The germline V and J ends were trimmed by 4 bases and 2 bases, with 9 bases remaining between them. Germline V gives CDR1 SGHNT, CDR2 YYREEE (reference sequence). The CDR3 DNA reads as TGTGCCAGCAGCCCCCCCGGTCAAGAGACCCAGTACTTC. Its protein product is CASSPPGQETQYF.

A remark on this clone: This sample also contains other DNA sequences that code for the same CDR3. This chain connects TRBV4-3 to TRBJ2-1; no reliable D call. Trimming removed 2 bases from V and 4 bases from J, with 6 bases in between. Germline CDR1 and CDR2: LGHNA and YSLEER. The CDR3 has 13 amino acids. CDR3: CASSQTRYNEQFF. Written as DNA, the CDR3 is TGCGCCAGCAGCCAAACCCGGTACAATGAGCAGTTCTTC.

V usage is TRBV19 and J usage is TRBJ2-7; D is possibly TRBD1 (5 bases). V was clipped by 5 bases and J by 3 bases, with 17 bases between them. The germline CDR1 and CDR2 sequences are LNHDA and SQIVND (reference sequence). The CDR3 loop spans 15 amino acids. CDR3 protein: CASSPGTLGVYEQYF. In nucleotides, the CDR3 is TGTGCCAGTAGTCCAGGAACCTTAGGGGTCTACGAGCAGTACTTC.

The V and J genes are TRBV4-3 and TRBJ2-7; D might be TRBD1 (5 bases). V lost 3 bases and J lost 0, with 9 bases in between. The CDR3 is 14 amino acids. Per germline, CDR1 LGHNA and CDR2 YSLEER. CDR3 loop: CASSHGASSYEQYF. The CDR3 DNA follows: TGCGCCAGCAGCCATGGGGCCTCCTCCTACGAGCAGTACTTC.

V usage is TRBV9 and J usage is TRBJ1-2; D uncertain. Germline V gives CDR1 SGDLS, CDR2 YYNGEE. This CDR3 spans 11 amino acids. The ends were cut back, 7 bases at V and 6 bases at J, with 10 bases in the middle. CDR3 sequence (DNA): TGTGCCAGCGGGGAAGAGGATGGCTACACCTTC. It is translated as CASGEEDGYTF.

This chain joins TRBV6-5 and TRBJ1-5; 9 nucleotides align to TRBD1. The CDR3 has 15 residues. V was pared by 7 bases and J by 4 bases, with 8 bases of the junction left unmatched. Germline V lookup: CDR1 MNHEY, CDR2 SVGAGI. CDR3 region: CASNPGTGLNQPQHF. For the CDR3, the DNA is TGTGCCAGCAACCCCGGGACAGGGCTTAATCAGCCCCAGCATTTT.

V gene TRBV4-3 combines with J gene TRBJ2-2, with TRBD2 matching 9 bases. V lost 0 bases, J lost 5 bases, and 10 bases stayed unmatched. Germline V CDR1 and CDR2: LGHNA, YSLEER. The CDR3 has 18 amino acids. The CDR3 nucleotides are TGCGCCAGCAGCCAAGACCTAGCGGGAAAGGGGGGGACCGGGGAGCTGTTTTTT. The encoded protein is CASSQDLAGKGGTGELFF.

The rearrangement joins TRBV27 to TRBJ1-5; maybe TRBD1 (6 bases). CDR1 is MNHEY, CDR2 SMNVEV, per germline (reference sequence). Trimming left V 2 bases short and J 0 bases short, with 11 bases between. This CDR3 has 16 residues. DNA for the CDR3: TGTGCCAGCAGTTTAGTGGGGGCAGTTAGCAATCAGCCCCAGCATTTT. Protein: CASSLVGAVSNQPQHF.

The CDR3 is CASSLGPGGKLFF. Here the CDR3 DNA reads TGTGCCAGCAGCTTGGGACCAGGGGGAAAACTGTTTTTT. The chain joins TRBV7-9 to TRBJ1-4; TRBD1 matches at 7 bases. V shed 3 bases and J 10 bases; nucleotides not matched to a gene: 5. Per germline, CDR1 SEHNR and CDR2 FQNEAQ (reference sequence). CDR3 size: 13 residues. The entire variable domain, with the rest obtained from reference TRBV7-9 and TRBJ1-4, is as follows: DTGVSQNPRHKITKRGQNVTFRCDPISEHNRLYWYRQTLGQGPEFLTYFQNEAQLEKSRLLSDRFSAERPKGSFSTLEIQRTEQGDSAMYLCASSLGPGGKLFFGSGTQLSVL.

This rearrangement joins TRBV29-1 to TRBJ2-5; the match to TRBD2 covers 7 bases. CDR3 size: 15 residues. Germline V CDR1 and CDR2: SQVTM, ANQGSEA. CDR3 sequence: CGTLGGEVVKETQYF. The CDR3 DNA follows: TGCGGAACGTTGGGAGGGGAGGTAGTAAAAGAGACCCAGTACTTC.

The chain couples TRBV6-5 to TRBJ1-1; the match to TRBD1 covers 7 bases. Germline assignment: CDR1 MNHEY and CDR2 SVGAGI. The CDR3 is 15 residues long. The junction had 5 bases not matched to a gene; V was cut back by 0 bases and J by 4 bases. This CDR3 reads CASSYSEGARTEAFF. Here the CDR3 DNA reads TGTGCCAGCAGTTACTCAGAGGGGGCGCGCACTGAAGCTTTCTTT.

CDR3 residues: CASSLMVSPLHF. CDR3 in DNA: TGTGCCAGCAGCTTGATGGTATCACCCCTCCACTTT. V is TRBV5-6 and J is TRBJ1-6; D not certain. The CDR3 is 12 amino acids. Germline-derived CDR1 and CDR2 are SGHDT and YYEEEE. The V gene lost 1 base and the J gene lost 10 bases, with 6 bases spanning the gap.